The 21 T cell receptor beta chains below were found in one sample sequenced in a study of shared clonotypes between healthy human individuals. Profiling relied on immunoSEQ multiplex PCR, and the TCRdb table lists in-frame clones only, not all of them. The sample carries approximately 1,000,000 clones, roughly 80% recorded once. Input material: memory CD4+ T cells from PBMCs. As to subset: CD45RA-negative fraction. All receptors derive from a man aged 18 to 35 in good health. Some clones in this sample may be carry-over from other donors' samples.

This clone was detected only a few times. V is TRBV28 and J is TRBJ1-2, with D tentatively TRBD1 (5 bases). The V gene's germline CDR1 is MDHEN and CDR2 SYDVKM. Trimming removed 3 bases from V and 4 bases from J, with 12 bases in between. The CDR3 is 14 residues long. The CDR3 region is CASSFQGLVYGYTF. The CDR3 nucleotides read TGTGCCAGCAGTTTCCAGGGCTTGGTCTATGGCTACACCTTC.

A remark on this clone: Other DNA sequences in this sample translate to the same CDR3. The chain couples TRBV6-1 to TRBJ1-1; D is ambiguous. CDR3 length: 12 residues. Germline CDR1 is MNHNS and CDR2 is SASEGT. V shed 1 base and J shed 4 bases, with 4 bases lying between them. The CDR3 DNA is TGTGCCAGCAGTGAAGTGGGCACTGAAGCTTTCTTT. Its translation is CASSEVGTEAFF.

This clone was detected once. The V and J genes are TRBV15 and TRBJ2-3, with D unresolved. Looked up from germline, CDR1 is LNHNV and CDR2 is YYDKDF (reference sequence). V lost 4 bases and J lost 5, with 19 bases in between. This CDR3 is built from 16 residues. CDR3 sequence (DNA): TGTGCCACCAGCAAGCTCCTGGTGGTGGGTATAGATACGCAGTATTTT. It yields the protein CATSKLLVVGIDTQYF.

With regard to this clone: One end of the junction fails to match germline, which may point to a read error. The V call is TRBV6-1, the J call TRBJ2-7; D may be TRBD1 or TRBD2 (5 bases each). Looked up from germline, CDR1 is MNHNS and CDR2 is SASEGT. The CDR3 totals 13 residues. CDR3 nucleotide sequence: TGTGCCAGCAGTGTCAGGAGTGTTGGGGGTCTGGACTTC. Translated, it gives CASSVRSVGGLDF.

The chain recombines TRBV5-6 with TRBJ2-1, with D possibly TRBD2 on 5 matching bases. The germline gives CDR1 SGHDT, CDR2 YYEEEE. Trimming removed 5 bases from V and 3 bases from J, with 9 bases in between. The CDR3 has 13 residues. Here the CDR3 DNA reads TGTGCCAGCAGGAGGGATTTCTACAATGAGCAGTTCTTC. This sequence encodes CASRRDFYNEQFF.

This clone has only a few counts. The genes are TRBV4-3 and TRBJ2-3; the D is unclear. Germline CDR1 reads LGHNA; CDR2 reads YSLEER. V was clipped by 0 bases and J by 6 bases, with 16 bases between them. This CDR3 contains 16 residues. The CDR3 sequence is CASSQEVSMGKDTQYF. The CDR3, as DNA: TGCGCCAGCAGCCAAGAGGTTTCAATGGGGAAGGATACGCAGTATTTT.

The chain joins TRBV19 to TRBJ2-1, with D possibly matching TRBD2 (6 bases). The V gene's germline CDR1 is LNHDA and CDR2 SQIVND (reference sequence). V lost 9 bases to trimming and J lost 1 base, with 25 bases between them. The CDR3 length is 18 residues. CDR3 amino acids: CARRAGTRGRRSYNEQFF. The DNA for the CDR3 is TGTGCCAGACGGGCCGGGACTCGAGGCAGAAGATCCTACAATGAGCAGTTCTTC.

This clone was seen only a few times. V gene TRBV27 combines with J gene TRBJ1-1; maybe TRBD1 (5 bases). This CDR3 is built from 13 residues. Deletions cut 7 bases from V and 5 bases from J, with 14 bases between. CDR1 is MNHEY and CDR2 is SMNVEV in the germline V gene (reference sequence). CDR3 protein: CASTFRGGTEAFF. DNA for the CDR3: TGTGCCAGCACTTTCCGGGGGGGTACTGAAGCTTTCTTT.

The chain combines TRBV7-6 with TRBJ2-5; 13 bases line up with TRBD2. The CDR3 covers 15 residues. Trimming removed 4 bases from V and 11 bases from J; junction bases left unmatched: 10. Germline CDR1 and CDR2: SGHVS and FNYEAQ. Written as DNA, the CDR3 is TGTGCCAGCAGCTGGGGGACTAGCGGGACTGGGGAGCAGTACTTC. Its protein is CASSWGTSGTGEQYF. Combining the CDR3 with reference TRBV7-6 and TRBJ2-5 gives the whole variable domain GAGVSQSPRYKVTKRGQDVALRCDPISGHVSLYWYRQALGQGPEFLTYFNYEAQQDKSGLPNDRFSAERPEGSISTLTIQRTEQRDSAMYRCASSWGTSGTGEQYFGPGTRLLVL.

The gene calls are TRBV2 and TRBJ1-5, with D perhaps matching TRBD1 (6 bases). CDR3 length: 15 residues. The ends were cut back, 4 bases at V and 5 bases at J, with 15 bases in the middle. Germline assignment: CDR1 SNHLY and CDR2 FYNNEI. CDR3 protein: CASSGPAGEHQPQHF. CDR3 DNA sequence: TGTGCCAGCAGTGGGCCGGCAGGGGAACATCAGCCCCAGCATTTT.

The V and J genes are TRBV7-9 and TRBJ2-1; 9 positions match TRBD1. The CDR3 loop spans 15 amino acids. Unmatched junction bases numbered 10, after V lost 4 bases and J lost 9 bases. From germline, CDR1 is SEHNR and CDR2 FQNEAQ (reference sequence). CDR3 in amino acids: CASSSVTGGLGEQFF. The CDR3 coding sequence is TGTGCCAGCAGCTCTGTTACAGGGGGCCTGGGTGAGCAGTTCTTC.

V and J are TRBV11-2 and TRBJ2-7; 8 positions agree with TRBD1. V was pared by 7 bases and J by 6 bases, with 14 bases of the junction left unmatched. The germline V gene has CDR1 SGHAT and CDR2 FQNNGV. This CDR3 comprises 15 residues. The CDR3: CASNRLDRGLGEQYF. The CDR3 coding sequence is TGTGCCAGCAATCGGCTTGACAGGGGCTTAGGCGAGCAGTACTTC. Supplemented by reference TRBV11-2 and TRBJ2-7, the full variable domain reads EAGVAQSPRYKIIEKRQSVAFWCNPISGHATLYWYQQILGQGPKLLIQFQNNGVVDDSQLPKDRFSAERLKGVDSTLKIQPAKLEDSAVYLCASNRLDRGLGEQYFGPGTRLTVT.

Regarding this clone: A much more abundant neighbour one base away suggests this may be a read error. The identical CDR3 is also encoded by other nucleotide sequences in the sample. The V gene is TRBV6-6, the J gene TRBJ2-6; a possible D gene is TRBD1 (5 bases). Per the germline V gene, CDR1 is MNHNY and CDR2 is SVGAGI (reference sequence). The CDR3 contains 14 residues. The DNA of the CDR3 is TGTGCCAGCAGTTACTCGACTGGGGCCAACGTCCTAACTTTC. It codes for CASSYSTGANVLTF.

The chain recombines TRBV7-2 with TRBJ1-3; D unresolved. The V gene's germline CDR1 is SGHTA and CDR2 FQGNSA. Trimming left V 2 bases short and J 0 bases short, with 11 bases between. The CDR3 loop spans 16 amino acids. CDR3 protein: CASSLYPGSSGNTIYF. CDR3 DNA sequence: TGTGCCAGCAGCTTATATCCGGGAAGCTCTGGAAACACCATATATTTT.

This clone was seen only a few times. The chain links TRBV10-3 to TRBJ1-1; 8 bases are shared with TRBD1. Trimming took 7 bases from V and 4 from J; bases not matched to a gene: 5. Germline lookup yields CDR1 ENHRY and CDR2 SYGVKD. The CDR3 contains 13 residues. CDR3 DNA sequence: TGTGCCATCACCCAAACAGGGGGCACTGAAGCTTTCTTT. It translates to CAITQTGGTEAFF.

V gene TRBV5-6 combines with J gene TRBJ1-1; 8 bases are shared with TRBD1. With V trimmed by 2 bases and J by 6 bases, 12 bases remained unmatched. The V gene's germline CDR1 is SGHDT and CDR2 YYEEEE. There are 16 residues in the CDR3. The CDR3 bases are TGTGCCAGCAGCTTTCAGGGGGCGCGTCGGTCCGCTGAAGCTTTCTTT. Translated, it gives CASSFQGARRSAEAFF.

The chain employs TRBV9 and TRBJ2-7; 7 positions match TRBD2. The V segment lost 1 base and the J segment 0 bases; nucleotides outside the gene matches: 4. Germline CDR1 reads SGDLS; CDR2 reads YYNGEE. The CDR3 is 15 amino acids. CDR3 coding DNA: TGTGCCAGCAGCGTATACGCGGGAGTCTCCTACGAGCAGTACTTC. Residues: CASSVYAGVSYEQYF.

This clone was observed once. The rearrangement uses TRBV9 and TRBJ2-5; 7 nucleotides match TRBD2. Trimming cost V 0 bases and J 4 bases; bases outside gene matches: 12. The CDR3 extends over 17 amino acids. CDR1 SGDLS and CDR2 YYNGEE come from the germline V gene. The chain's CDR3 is CASSVGRGLGQRETQYF. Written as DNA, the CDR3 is TGTGCCAGCAGCGTAGGGCGGGGGTTAGGGCAACGAGAGACCCAGTACTTC.

The DNA for the CDR3 is TGTGCCAGCAGCCGGGGGCCTGTCGATACGCAGTATTTT. This codes for CASSRGPVDTQYF. J is TRBJ2-3 and V is TRBV7-3; D may match TRBD1 or TRBD2 (6 bases each). There are 13 residues in the CDR3. V dropped 5 bases and J dropped 6 bases, with 12 bases sitting between them. Looked up from germline, CDR1 is SGHTA and CDR2 is FQGTGA.

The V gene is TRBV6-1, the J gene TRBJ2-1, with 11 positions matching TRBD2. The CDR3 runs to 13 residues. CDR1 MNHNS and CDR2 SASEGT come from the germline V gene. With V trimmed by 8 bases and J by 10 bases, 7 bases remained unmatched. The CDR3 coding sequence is TGTGCCAGCCTACTAGCGGGAGTGGGCGAGCAGTTCTTC. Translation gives CASLLAGVGEQFF.

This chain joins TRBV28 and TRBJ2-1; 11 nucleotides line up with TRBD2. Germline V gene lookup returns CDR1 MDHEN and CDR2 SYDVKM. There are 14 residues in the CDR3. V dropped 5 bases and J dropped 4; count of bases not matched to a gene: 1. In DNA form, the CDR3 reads TGTGCCAGCAGTGGGACTAGCGGATACAATGAGCAGTTCTTC. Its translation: CASSGTSGYNEQFF. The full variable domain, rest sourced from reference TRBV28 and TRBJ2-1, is DVKVTQSSRYLVKRTGEKVFLECVQDMDHENMFWYRQDPGLGLRLIYFSYDVKMKEKGDIPEGYSVSREKKERFSLILESASTNQTSMYLCASSGTSGYNEQFFGPGTRLTVL.